The 2 T cell receptor beta chains listed next were all sequenced from one sample in a study of regulatory T cells in long-lasting Graves disease. Libraries of TCR beta came from iRepertoire HTBI primers plus Arm-PCR of CDR3 regions. TCRdb re-analysed the multiplex PCR reads in MiXCR, keeping a single row per CDR3 protein. The table has some 250,000 distinct CDR3 sequences, 18% seen once. Time point: newly diagnosed GD, antithyroid drugs for less than 3 months. The authors made the TCR library using RNA they extracted from PBMCs. The data also belong to a second study, concerning T cells in Graves' hyperthyroidism and ophthalmopathy.

The sample was peripheral blood mononuclear cells (PBMCs), taken at new diagnosis, from a patient treated with antithyroid drugs. The receptors were sampled from a woman aged 25 to 39 with Graves disease.

This clonotype was observed many times. V is TRBV6-1 and J is TRBJ1-3; 7 nucleotides line up with TRBD1. There are 16 residues in the CDR3. Germline V lookup: CDR1 MNHNS, CDR2 SASEGT. V dropped 6 bases and J dropped 3; count of bases not matched to a gene: 11. As DNA, the CDR3 is TGTGCCAGCAGCCGGGGAGGGGGCACCTTTGGAAACACCATATATTTT. Its translation is CASSRGGGTFGNTIYF.

This clonotype appeared a few times. This sequence joins TRBV7-9 and TRBJ2-5, with 15 bases aligning to TRBD2. Per the germline V gene, CDR1 is SEHNR and CDR2 is FQNEAQ (reference sequence). V gave up 4 bases and J gave up 2 bases; unmatched junction bases: 5. The CDR3 spans 17 residues. The DNA for the CDR3 is TGTGCCAGCAGCTCGGGACTAGCGGGGGGTCATCAAGAGACCCAGTACTTC. Translation: CASSSGLAGGHQETQYF.